Listed below are T cell receptor beta chains from one sample, sequenced in a study of blood T cell repertoires in COVID-19. Repertoires were generated with immunoSEQ multiplex PCR, while TCRdb's copy carries only in-frame clones and drops some. Found here are 200,000 or so clones, less than 90% of them singletons; the top ten hold under 2.5%. Sequencing used peripheral blood. Every receptor here comes from a man in his sixties or seventies with active or convalescent COVID-19. CDR3s include the opening cysteine and the closing phenylalanine or tryptophan. The order of the fields is V gene, D gene, J gene, CDR3 protein. D genes are given only for firm matches.

TRBV6-2/TRBV6-3	TRBD1	TRBJ1-5	CASSGQAYNQPQHF
TRBV28	TRBD2	TRBJ2-7	CASSNAAGGLNEQYF
TRBV4-3	.	TRBJ2-7	CASSQDSGVISSYEQYF
TRBV6-6	TRBD2	TRBJ2-3	CASTGGADTQYF
TRBV5-8	.	TRBJ2-1	CASRGRRTTSYNEQFF
TRBV20-1	.	TRBJ1-2	CSASWTASNYGYTF
TRBV9	TRBD2	TRBJ2-5	CASSPLTRGEETQYF
TRBV10-3	.	TRBJ2-3	CAMRGGAGAGDTQYF
TRBV2	TRBD1	TRBJ1-6	CASSDRTGGINSPLHF
TRBV12-3/TRBV12-4	.	TRBJ2-2	CASSLSGSGELFF
TRBV4-1	.	TRBJ1-1	CASSQVGQRFTEAFF
TRBV30	TRBD1	TRBJ2-1	CATGQALFQSEQFF
TRBV5-5	.	TRBJ2-7	CASSFGQGGTYEQYF
TRBV29-1	TRBD2	TRBJ2-5	CSGASGGTQYF
TRBV18	TRBD1	TRBJ1-3	CASSPRGTSGNTIYF
TRBV6-6	.	TRBJ1-4	CASSSDLGSEKLFF
TRBV12-5	TRBD2	TRBJ2-1	CASGSGTSFSDAFF
TRBV27	.	TRBJ1-6	CASSFGGISPLHF
TRBV9	.	TRBJ2-7	CASSPTGEGEQYF
TRBV7-2	TRBD2	TRBJ2-1	CASSLARLAGGHNEQFF
TRBV10-3	TRBD2	TRBJ2-7	CASQREGSYEQYF
TRBV27	TRBD1	TRBJ2-7	CASSLSYPGQGHEQYF
TRBV19	.	TRBJ1-1	CASSNGRGSTEAFF
TRBV30	.	TRBJ1-5	CAWSAVDSNQPQHF
TRBV29-1	TRBD1	TRBJ2-1	CSVEWGQGYNEQFF
TRBV6-6	TRBD1	TRBJ1-2	CASSNRGDGGYTF
TRBV19	TRBD2	TRBJ2-6	CASSTGGTTSGANVLTF
TRBV3-1/TRBV3-2	.	TRBJ1-2	CASSPRDTTFAYGYTF